This TCR beta chain was documented in a study of blood T cell repertoires in COVID-19. Study in general: From T cells, B-cell-depleted T cells, or PBMCs came the material, which was cDNA or gDNA.

Germline-derived CDR1 and CDR2 are KGHDR and SFDVKD. The CDR3 runs 13 residues. Between the trimmed V and J ends, which lost 8 bases and 1 base, there was a span of 10 bases. Original data processing: How many nucleated cells were present was estimated from reference gene primer amplification. The protocol was immunoSEQ multiplex PCR, while the TCRdb copy is restricted to in-frame clones and leaves out a portion. Clone size and V and J calls were adopted from that table, with D and trimming inferred from the DNA. The data show under 100,000 clones, about 85% seen once. Material for sequencing was peripheral blood. The chain recombines TRBV24-1 with TRBJ1-2; D perhaps matches TRBD1 (5 bases). This receptor was taken from a woman in her 70s with active or convalescent COVID-19. CDR3 sequence (DNA): TGTGCCACCAAAGACGACAGTAACTATGGCTACACCTTC. This encodes CATKDDSNYGYTF.